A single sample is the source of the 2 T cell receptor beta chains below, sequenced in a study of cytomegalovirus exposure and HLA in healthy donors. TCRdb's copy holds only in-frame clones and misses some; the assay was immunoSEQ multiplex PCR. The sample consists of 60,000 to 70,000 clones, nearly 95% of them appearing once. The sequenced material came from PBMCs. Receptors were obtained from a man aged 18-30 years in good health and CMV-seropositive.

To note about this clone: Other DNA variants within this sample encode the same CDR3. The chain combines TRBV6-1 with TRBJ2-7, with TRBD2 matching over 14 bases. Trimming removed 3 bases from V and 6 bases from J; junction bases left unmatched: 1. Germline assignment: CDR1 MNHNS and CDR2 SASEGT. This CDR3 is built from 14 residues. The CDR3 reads CASSDGLAGGEQYF. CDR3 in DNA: TGTGCCAGCAGTGACGGACTAGCGGGAGGCGAGCAGTACTTC.

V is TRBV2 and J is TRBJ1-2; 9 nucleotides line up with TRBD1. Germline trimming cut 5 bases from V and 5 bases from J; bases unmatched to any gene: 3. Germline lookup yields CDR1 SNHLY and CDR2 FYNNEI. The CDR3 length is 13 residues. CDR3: CASSYGQGYGYTF. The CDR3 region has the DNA TGTGCCAGCAGTTATGGACAGGGGTATGGCTACACCTTC.